Listed below are T cell receptor beta chains from one sample, sequenced in a study of neurological immune-mediated disorders. MiXCR, applied by TCRdb to the 5' RACE reads, yields one record per CDR3 protein. The table has 47,000 or so distinct CDR3 sequences, about a tenth seen once. Sequencing was performed on PBMCs. The receptor set was obtained from a woman in her forties in good health. The CDR3 runs from the conserved cysteine through the conserved F or W. A D gene is named only where the DNA matches it firmly. Sizes are listed as once, few or many counts, or a class when the clone is expanded.

clone size | J gene | D gene | V gene | CDR3 DNA | CDR3 protein
many | TRBJ1-6 | . | TRBV5-1 | TGCGCCAGCAGCTACCGGCCGGGACCGGACTATTCGATCTCCTATAATTCACCCCTCCACTTT | CASSYRPGPDYSISYNSPLHF
once | TRBJ2-5 | . | TRBV7-9 | TGTGCCAACATCCCTTTACTAGAGACCCAGTACTTC | CANIPLLETQYF
many | TRBJ1-5 | TRBD1 | TRBV4-3 | TGCGCCAGCAGCCAGGACAGGGTTCGGCCCCAGCATTTT | CASSQDRVRPQHF
many | TRBJ2-1 | . | TRBV20-1 | TGCAGTGCTAGAGGGACCGTCAATGAGCAGTTCTTC | CSARGTVNEQFF
many | TRBJ2-7 | . | TRBV11-2 | TGTGCCAGCAGCTTGCAGGTGGTATCCTACGAGCAGTACTTC | CASSLQVVSYEQYF
many | TRBJ2-3 | TRBD1 | TRBV4-2 | TGTGCCAGCAGCCCAGGGGACAGGACAGCGAATACGCAGTATTTT | CASSPGDRTANTQYF
medium-sized | TRBJ1-2 | . | TRBV12-3/TRBV12-4 | TGTGCCAGCAGTTTCGGGGGCCCGGACTATGGCTACACCTTC | CASSFGGPDYGYTF
many | TRBJ1-5 | . | TRBV9 | TGTGCCAGCAGCGTAGGGAGGGGTCGGGAGGATCGCGATCAGCCCCAGCATTTT | CASSVGRGREDRDQPQHF
many | TRBJ1-6 | . | TRBV3-1 | TGTGCCAGCAGCCAAGTGCACTATTCACCCCTCCACTTT | CASSQVHYSPLHF
many | TRBJ2-5 | TRBD1 | TRBV12-3/TRBV12-4 | TGTGCCAGCAGTTCCCCCGGGACAGGGGGCCGGGAGACCCAGTACTTC | CASSSPGTGGRETQYF
many | TRBJ2-3 | . | TRBV5-1 | TGCGCCAGCAGCTATCCACTAGGGGACGCAGATACGCAGTATTTT | CASSYPLGDADTQYF
many | TRBJ2-1 | . | TRBV12-3/TRBV12-4 | TGTGCCAGCGGACGGACTGCTGAGCAGTTCTTC | CASGRTAEQFF
many | TRBJ1-1 | . | TRBV20-1 | TGCAGTGCTAGAAAGGGGGTGAACACTGAAGCTTTCTTT | CSARKGVNTEAFF
many | TRBJ2-3 | . | TRBV2 | TGTGCCAGCGGAACCCCGGATACGCAGTATTTT | CASGTPDTQYF
many | TRBJ2-4 | . | TRBV7-2 | TGTGCCAGCAGCACCGACATTCTAGCCAAAAACATTCAGTACTTC | CASSTDILAKNIQYF
many | TRBJ1-4 | . | TRBV9 | TGTGCCAGCCAGGGACGGCTGAATGAAAAACTGTTTTTT | CASQGRLNEKLFF
many | TRBJ2-3 | TRBD2 | TRBV29-1 | TGCAGCGTTGCATTGGGCGGGAGTTATCCAGATACGCAGTATTTT | CSVALGGSYPDTQYF
few | TRBJ1-2 | . | TRBV20-1 | TGCAGTGCTGTCCAGGGTCGCTATGGCTACACCTTC | CSAVQGRYGYTF
many | TRBJ1-2 | . | TRBV6-2/TRBV6-3 | TGTGCCAGCAGTCAACAGGCTAACTATGGCTACACCTTC | CASSQQANYGYTF
many | TRBJ2-1 | . | TRBV7-3 | TGTGCCAGCAGCCCTCCTGGCGCCAATGAGCAGTTCTTC | CASSPPGANEQFF
many | TRBJ2-7 | . | TRBV5-6 | TGTGCCAGCAGTCCTGGGACGGGAACGTACGAGCAGTACTTC | CASSPGTGTYEQYF
many | TRBJ2-7 | . | TRBV20-1 | TGCAGTGCTAGTAGGGAGGGGGCGAGCTTGGGCGAGCAGTACTTC | CSASREGASLGEQYF
many | TRBJ2-1 | TRBD1 | TRBV7-2 | TGTGCCAGCAGCTTCCAATACGGACAGGGAGAGTTGTTCTTC | CASSFQYGQGELFF
many | TRBJ2-3 | . | TRBV5-1 | TGCGCCAGCAGCTTCTTGGACCGGGACTCAAATACGCAGTATTTT | CASSFLDRDSNTQYF
many | TRBJ2-1 | . | TRBV24-1 | TGTGCCACCAGTGATTTGCCAGGAGGGCCCGGAAATGAGCAGTTCTTC | CATSDLPGGPGNEQFF
many | TRBJ2-3 | TRBD2 | TRBV3-1 | TGTGCCAGCAGCCAAGACGTAGCTAGCGGGGGAGATACGCAGTATTTT | CASSQDVASGGDTQYF
many | TRBJ2-1 | TRBD2 | TRBV7-8 | TGTGCCAGCAGCTTGTGGACTAGCGGCGATGAGCAGTTCTTC | CASSLWTSGDEQFF
many | TRBJ1-1 | . | TRBV12-3/TRBV12-4 | TGTGCCAGCAGCAATCAGGGACTCGGAGCTTTCTTT | CASSNQGLGAFF
many | TRBJ1-6 | . | TRBV14 | TGTGCCAGCAGTACCGTTGGGGGGGGTTCACCCCTCCACTTT | CASSTVGGGSPLHF
many | TRBJ2-2 | . | TRBV25-1 | TGTGCCAGCACAGGGTCCGGGGAGCTGTTTTTT | CASTGSGELFF
medium-sized | TRBJ1-5 | . | TRBV20-1 | TGCAGTGCTAGAGGTAGATTTAATCAGCCCCAGCATTTT | CSARGRFNQPQHF